This passage covers 11 T cell receptor beta chains from one sample sequenced in a study of shared clonotypes between healthy human individuals. The naive CD8 subset, CD45RO-negative cells positively selected for CCR7, excluded terminally differentiated effector memory CD45RA+ cells. TCRdb's table, derived via immunoSEQ multiplex PCR, lists solely in-frame clones and lacks some. Among around 1.9 million clones, about 93% were seen once, and the ten largest hold roughly 1.8%. The source material was naive CD8+ T cells from PBMCs. The receptors here all came from a man younger than 35 in good health. Some clones in this sample may be carry-over from other donors' samples.

The rearrangement joins TRBV4-3 to TRBJ2-7; TRBD2 aligns across 13 bases. Per the germline V gene, CDR1 is LGHNA and CDR2 is YSLEER. J was trimmed by 2 bases and V by 0 bases; bases with no gene match: 4. This CDR3 is built from 17 residues. The chain's CDR3 is CASSQERGLAGAYEQYF. CDR3 in DNA: TGCGCCAGCAGCCAAGAAAGAGGACTAGCGGGAGCCTACGAGCAGTACTTC.

Of note for this clone: Distinct nucleotide sequences in the sample also encode this CDR3. The CDR3 protein is CSVVTGNYGYTF. In DNA form, the CDR3 reads TGCAGCGTCGTTACAGGGAACTATGGCTACACCTTC. The chain combines TRBV29-1 with TRBJ1-2; the D gene is possibly TRBD1 (6 bases). V lost 6 bases to trimming and J lost 2 bases, with 10 bases between them. This CDR3 comprises 12 residues. CDR1 is SQVTM, CDR2 ANQGSEA, per germline.

This clone was counted a single time. The V gene is TRBV7-9, the J gene TRBJ1-4, with D possibly TRBD1 on 6 matching bases. The CDR3 is made up of 15 amino acids. The germline V gene has CDR1 SEHNR and CDR2 FQNEAQ (reference sequence). V gave up 3 bases and J gave up 6 bases, with 14 bases separating them. The CDR3 spells CASSFRQVSDEKLFF. In DNA form, the CDR3 reads TGTGCCAGCAGCTTTAGACAGGTCTCAGATGAAAAACTGTTTTTT.

The chain's CDR3 is CASIISTGGAEAFF. CDR3 in DNA: TGTGCCAGCATAATCTCGACAGGGGGTGCTGAAGCTTTCTTT. The chain combines TRBV7-9 with TRBJ1-1, with 9 bases that match TRBD1. Looked up from germline, CDR1 is SEHNR and CDR2 is FQNEAQ (reference sequence). CDR3 length equals 14 residues. V lost 7 bases to trimming and J lost 6 bases; unmatched junction nucleotides: 9.

This sequence joins TRBV7-2 and TRBJ1-2; D is ambiguous. The ends were cut back, 8 bases at V and 3 bases at J, with 19 bases in the middle. This CDR3 has 15 residues. Germline V gives CDR1 SGHTA, CDR2 FQGNSA. The DNA for the CDR3 is TGTGCCAGCCTCACCGCAACCTTATCCGACTATGGCTACACCTTC. Translating it yields CASLTATLSDYGYTF.

The chain joins TRBV7-3 to TRBJ2-7; TRBD2 agrees at 8 bases. The CDR3 loop spans 15 amino acids. Losses at the gene ends were 5 bases for V and 0 bases for J; bases not matched to a gene: 6. The germline V gene encodes CDR1 SGHTA and CDR2 FQGTGA. This CDR3 is CASSPYSGNSYEQYF. CDR3 nucleotide sequence: TGTGCCAGCAGCCCTTATAGCGGGAACTCCTACGAGCAGTACTTC.

The J gene is TRBJ2-5, the V gene TRBV11-2; D is unclear. Between the trimmed V and J ends, which lost 7 bases and 5 bases, there was a span of 11 bases. The CDR3 contains 12 residues. CDR1 and CDR2 (germline): SGHAT, FQNNGV. CDR3 sequence: CASNNWGETQYF. The DNA of the CDR3 is TGTGCCAGCAACAATTGGGGTGAGACCCAGTACTTC.

The V gene is TRBV4-3, the J gene TRBJ2-7; no clear D. From germline, CDR1 is LGHNA and CDR2 YSLEER. The V end was cut by 1 base, the J end by 2 bases, with 15 bases between. The CDR3 is made up of 16 amino acids. Here the CDR3 reads CASSQGVGWTTYEQYF. In DNA, the CDR3 is TGCGCCAGCAGCCAAGGGGTAGGGTGGACGACCTACGAGCAGTACTTC.

The V gene is TRBV9, the J gene TRBJ1-5; D is ambiguous. CDR1 is SGDLS, CDR2 YYNGEE, per germline. V was trimmed by 3 bases and J by 9 bases, leaving 13 bases between them. CDR3 length: 13 amino acids. The CDR3 DNA reads as TGTGCCAGCAGCGAGACGGGATTGCGGCCCCAGCATTTT. Protein sequence: CASSETGLRPQHF.

This clone was found a few times. This chain connects TRBV6-5 to TRBJ1-1; D unclear. The CDR3 contains 12 residues. Trimming took off 6 bases at V and 4 bases at J, with 9 bases between the two ends. Germline V gene lookup returns CDR1 MNHEY and CDR2 SVGAGI. The CDR3 DNA is TGTGCCAGCAGGGGATTTGGCACTGAAGCTTTCTTT. It translates to CASRGFGTEAFF.

The chain uses TRBV28 and TRBJ2-7; 7 positions agree with TRBD2. The V and J ends lost 2 bases and 2 bases, in that order; junction bases with no gene match: 6. Germline V gives CDR1 MDHEN, CDR2 SYDVKM. The CDR3 length is 15 residues. The CDR3 spells CASSLLSGPAYEQYF. CDR3 in DNA: TGTGCCAGCAGTTTACTTAGCGGGCCAGCCTACGAGCAGTACTTC.